Here is one TCR beta chain with its context. The antigen is unknown. These data come from a study of cytomegalovirus exposure and HLA in healthy donors. Study-wide points: Within an earlier analysis, most TCR beta V segments proved productive either about 90% or about 30% of the time. Indistinguishable V segments such as TRBV6-2 and TRBV6-3 were excluded.

The CDR3 loop spans 13 amino acids. CDR1 is SGHNT and CDR2 is YYREEE in the germline V gene (reference sequence). The V end lost 4 bases, the J end lost 4 bases, and 9 bases lay between the germline ends. The primer mix had 60 Vbeta and 13 Jbeta primers. The assay was immunoSEQ multiplex PCR, and TCRdb's table has in-frame clones only and misses some. The sample consists of 150,000 to 200,000 clones, roughly four fifths of them appearing once. The receptor was isolated from a woman between 18 and 29 years old in good health and CMV-seronegative. The rearrangement uses TRBV5-4 and TRBJ2-1, with D perhaps TRBD2 (5 bases). The specimen was PBMCs. DNA for the CDR3: TGTGCCAGCAGCGACGGGAATTACAATGAGCAGTTCTTC. Its protein is CASSDGNYNEQFF.